Listed below are T cell receptor beta chains from one sample, sequenced in a study of shared clonotypes between healthy human individuals. The repertoire was sequenced with immunoSEQ multiplex PCR; TCRdb's copy has only in-frame clones and lacks some. The sample has about 2.1 million clones, roughly 91% seen once. The source material was naive CD8+ T cells from PBMCs. Source of these receptors: a man aged 18 to 30 in good health. Some clones in this sample may be carry-over from other donors' samples. Both conserved end residues are part of each CDR3. D genes are given only for firm matches. Clone size is stated in some rows and not others, as once, few, many or a class when expanded.

>.|TRBV19|TRBJ1-1|TRBD1
CASSIAGTGNTEAFF
TGTGCCAGTAGTATAGCCGGGACAGGGAACACTGAAGCTTTCTTT
>once|TRBV10-3|TRBJ2-5|TRBD1
CAIRRTGAYQETQYF
TGTGCCATCAGGAGGACAGGAGCCTACCAAGAGACCCAGTACTTC
>.|TRBV27|TRBJ1-1|.
CASSRDTHTEAFF
TGTGCCAGCAGTCGGGACACCCACACTGAAGCTTTCTTT
>once|TRBV27|TRBJ2-1|.
CASSFGSGSLEFF
.
>.|TRBV7-8|TRBJ2-7|TRBD2
CASSSGTSVAYEQYF
TGTGCCAGCAGCTCTGGGACTAGCGTAGCCTACGAGCAGTACTTC
>.|TRBV9|TRBJ2-2|TRBD2
CASSVEGRLAGGTGELFF
TGTGCCAGCAGCGTAGAGGGGCGACTAGCGGGCGGAACCGGGGAGCTGTTTTTT
>.|TRBV27|TRBJ1-5|.
CASSTTHNQPQHF
TGTGCCAGCAGTACAACCCACAATCAGCCCCAGCATTTT
>.|TRBV27|TRBJ2-3|.
CASSLLPNRADTQYF
TGTGCCAGCAGTCTTTTACCAAATCGGGCAGATACGCAGTATTTT
>.|TRBV4-1|TRBJ2-5|TRBD1
CASSQDRGLGETQYF
TGCGCCAGCAGCCAAGATAGGGGGCTTGGGGAGACCCAGTACTTC
>.|TRBV11-3|TRBJ2-7|.
CASSSSAGYEQYF
TGTGCCAGCAGCTCGTCAGCGGGTTACGAGCAGTACTTC
>.|TRBV28|TRBJ2-7|TRBD1
CASSWTGGGEQYF
TGTGCCAGCAGTTGGACAGGGGGCGGCGAGCAGTACTTC
>.|TRBV9|TRBJ2-3|TRBD2
CASSVREGLAVWDTQYF
TGTGCCAGCAGCGTACGAGAGGGACTAGCGGTTTGGGATACGCAGTATTTT
>.|TRBV5-1|TRBJ2-2|.
CASRSWESGGELFF
TGCGCCAGCAGGAGTTGGGAGTCGGGCGGGGAGCTGTTTTTT
>.|TRBV5-1|TRBJ2-7|TRBD2
CASTKRAASGSGEQYF
TGCGCCAGCACCAAAAGAGCGGCTAGCGGGAGCGGCGAGCAGTACTTC
>.|TRBV6-5|TRBJ2-2|.
CASSYSGPGWELFF
TGTGCCAGCAGTTATTCTGGACCGGGCTGGGAGCTGTTTTTT
>.|TRBV27|TRBJ2-1|.
CASSSGTPARSSYNEQFF
TGTGCCAGCAGTTCCGGGACTCCGGCTCGGAGCTCCTACAATGAGCAGTTCTTC
>.|TRBV19|TRBJ2-2|TRBD1
CASSSFGTGPGELFF
TGTGCCAGTAGTTCCTTTGGGACAGGTCCCGGGGAGCTGTTTTTT
>.|TRBV2|TRBJ2-1|TRBD1
CASIVWTGSVNEQFF
TGTGCCAGCATTGTTTGGACAGGGTCAGTCAATGAGCAGTTCTTC
>few|TRBV4-1|TRBJ1-1|TRBD1
CASSQKDRMNTEAFF
TGCGCCAGCAGCCAAAAGGACAGGATGAACACTGAAGCTTTCTTT
>once|TRBV13|TRBJ2-2|.
CASSLVSGPDETGELFF
TGTGCCAGCAGCTTAGTCTCCGGGCCCGATGAAACCGGGGAGCTGTTTTTT